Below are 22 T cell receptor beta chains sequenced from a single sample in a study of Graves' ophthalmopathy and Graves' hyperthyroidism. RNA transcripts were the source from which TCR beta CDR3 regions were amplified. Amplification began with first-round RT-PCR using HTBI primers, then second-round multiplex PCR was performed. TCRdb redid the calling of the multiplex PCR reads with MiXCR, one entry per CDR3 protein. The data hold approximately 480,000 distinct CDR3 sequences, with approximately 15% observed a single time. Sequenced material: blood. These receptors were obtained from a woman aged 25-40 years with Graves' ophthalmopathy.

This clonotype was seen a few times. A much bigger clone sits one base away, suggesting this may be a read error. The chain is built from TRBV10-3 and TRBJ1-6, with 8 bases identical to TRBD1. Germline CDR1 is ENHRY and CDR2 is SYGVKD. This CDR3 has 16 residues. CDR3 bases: TGTGCCATCAGTGAGTCGGCGGACAGGGATTATTCACACCTCCACTTT. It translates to CAISESADRDYSHLHF.

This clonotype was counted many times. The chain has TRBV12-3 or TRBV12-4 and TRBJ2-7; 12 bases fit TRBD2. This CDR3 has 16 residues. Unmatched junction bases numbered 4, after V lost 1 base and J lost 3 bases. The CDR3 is CASSLGGTSGFYEQYF. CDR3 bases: TGTGCCAGCAGTTTAGGGGGGACTAGCGGGTTCTACGAGCAGTACTTC.

In DNA, the CDR3 is TGTGCCAGCAGCCAAGTGTTGGAGGGCGGGGAGCTGTTTTTT. As protein: CASSQVLEGGELFF. V and J are TRBV14 and TRBJ2-2, with a tentative D call TRBD2 (6 bases). The CDR3 is 14 amino acids. V was clipped by 1 base and J by 7 bases, with 10 bases between them. CDR1 SGHDN and CDR2 FVKESK come from the germline V gene.

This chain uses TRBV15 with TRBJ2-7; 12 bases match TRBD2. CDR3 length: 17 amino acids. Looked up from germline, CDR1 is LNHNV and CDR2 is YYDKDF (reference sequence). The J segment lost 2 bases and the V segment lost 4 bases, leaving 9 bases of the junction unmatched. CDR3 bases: TGTGCCACCAGCAAAAAATCTCTAGCGGGAGGGACCTACGAGCAGTACTTC. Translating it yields CATSKKSLAGGTYEQYF.

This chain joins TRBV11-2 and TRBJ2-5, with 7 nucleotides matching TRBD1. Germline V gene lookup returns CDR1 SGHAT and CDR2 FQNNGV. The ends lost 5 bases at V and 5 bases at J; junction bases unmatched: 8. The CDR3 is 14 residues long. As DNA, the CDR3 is TGTGCCAGCAGCCCGGGACAGTTCTGGGAGACCCAGTACTTC. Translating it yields CASSPGQFWETQYF.

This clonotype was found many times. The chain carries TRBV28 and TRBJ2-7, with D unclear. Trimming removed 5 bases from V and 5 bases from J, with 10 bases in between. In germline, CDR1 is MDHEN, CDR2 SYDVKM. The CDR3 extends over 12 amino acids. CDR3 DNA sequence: TGTGCCAGCAGTATTTTGCTTAACGAGCAGTACTTC. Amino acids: CASSILLNEQYF.

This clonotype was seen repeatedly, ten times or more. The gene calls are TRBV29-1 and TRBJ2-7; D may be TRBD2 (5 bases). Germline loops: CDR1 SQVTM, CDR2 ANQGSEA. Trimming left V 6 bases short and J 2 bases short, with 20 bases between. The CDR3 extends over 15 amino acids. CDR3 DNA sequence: TGCAGCGTGGGAGCGGCAGGTTTAATCCCCTACGAGCAGTACTTC. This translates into CSVGAAGLIPYEQYF.

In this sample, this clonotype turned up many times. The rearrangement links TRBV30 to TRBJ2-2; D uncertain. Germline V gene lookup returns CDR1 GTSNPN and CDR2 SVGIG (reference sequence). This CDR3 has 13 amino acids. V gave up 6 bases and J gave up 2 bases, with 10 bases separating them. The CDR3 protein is CACGPTNTGELFF. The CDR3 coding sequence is TGTGCCTGCGGACCGACCAACACCGGGGAGCTGTTTTTT.

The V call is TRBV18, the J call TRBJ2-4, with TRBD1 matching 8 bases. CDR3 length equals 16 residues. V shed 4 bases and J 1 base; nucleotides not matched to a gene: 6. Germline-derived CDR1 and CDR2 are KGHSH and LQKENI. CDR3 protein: CASSRQGLGAKNIQYF. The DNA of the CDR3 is TGTGCCAGCTCACGACAGGGGCTGGGGGCCAAAAACATTCAGTACTTC. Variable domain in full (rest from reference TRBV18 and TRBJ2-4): NAGVMQNPRHLVRRRGQEARLRCSPMKGHSHVYWYRQLPEEGLKFMVYLQKENIIDESGMPKERFSAEFPKEGPSILRIQQVVRGDSAAYFCASSRQGLGAKNIQYFGAGTRLSVL.

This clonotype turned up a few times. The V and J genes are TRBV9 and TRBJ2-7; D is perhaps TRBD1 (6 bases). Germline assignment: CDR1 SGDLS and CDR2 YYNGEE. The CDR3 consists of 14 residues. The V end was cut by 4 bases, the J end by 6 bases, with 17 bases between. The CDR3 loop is CASSPHRTDCEQYF. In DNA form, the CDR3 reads TGTGCCAGCAGCCCGCATCGGACAGACTGCGAGCAGTACTTC.

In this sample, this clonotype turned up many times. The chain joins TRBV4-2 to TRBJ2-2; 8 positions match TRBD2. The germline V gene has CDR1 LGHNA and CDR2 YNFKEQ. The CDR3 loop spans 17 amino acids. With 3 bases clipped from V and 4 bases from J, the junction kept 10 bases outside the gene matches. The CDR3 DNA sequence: TGTGCCAGCAGCCACACGACGACCGGGGGGGCCACCGGGGAGCTGTTTTTT. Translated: CASSHTTTGGATGELFF.

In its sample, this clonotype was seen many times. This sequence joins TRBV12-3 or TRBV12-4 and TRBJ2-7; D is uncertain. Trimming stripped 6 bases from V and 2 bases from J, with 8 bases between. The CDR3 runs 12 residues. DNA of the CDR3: TGTGCCAGCAGCCCCAGCCCCTACGAGCAGTACTTC. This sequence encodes CASSPSPYEQYF.

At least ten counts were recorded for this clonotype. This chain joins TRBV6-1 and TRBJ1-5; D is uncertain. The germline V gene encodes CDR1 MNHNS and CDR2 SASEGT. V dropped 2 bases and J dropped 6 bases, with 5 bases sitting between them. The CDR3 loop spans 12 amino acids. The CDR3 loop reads CASSEIGQPQHF. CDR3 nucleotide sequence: TGTGCCAGCAGTGAAATCGGTCAGCCCCAGCATTTT.

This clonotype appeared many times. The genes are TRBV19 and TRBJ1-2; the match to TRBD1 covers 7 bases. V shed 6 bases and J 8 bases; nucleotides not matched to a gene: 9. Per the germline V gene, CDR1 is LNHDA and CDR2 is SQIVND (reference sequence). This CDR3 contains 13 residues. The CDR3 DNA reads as TGTGCCAGTAGAATAATAGGGACAGAGGGCTACACCTTC. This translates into CASRIIGTEGYTF.

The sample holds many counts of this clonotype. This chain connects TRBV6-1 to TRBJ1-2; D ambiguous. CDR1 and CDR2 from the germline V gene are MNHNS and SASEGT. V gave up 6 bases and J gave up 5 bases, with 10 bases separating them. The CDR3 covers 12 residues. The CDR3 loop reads CASSSGYYGYTF. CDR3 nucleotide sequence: TGTGCCAGCAGCTCGGGTTATTATGGCTACACCTTC.

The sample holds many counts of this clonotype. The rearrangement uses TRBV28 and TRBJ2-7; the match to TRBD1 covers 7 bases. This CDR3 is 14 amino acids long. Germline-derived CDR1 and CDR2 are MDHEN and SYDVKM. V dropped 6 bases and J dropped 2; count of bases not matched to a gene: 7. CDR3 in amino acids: CASRRQGFTYEQYF. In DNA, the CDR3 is TGTGCCAGCAGAAGACAGGGTTTCACCTACGAGCAGTACTTC.

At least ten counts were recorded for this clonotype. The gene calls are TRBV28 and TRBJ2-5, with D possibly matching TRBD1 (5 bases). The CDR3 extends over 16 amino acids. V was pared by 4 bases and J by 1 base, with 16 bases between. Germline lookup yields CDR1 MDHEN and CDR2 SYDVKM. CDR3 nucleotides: TGTGCCAGCAGTTCCTATTCAGGGTCATCCCAAGAGACCCAGTACTTC. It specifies CASSSYSGSSQETQYF. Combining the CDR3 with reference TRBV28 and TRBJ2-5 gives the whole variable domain DVKVTQSSRYLVKRTGEKVFLECVQDMDHENMFWYRQDPGLGLRLIYFSYDVKMKEKGDIPEGYSVSREKKERFSLILESASTNQTSMYLCASSSYSGSSQETQYFGPGTRLLVL.

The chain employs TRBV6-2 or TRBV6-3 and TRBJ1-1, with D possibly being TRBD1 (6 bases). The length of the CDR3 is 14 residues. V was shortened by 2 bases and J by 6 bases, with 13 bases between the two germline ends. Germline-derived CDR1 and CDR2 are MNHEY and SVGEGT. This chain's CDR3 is CASSYHREYSEAFF. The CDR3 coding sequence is TGTGCCAGCAGTTACCACAGGGAGTACTCTGAAGCTTTCTTT.

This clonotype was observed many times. The CDR3 here is CASSPQGGSYQETQYF. In nucleotides, the CDR3 is TGTGCCAGCAGCCCCCAGGGGGGCTCGTACCAAGAGACCCAGTACTTC. This sequence joins TRBV7-8 and TRBJ2-5; tentative D call: TRBD1 (7 bases). Trimming took 5 bases from V and 0 from J, leaving 16 bases between them. The CDR3 spans 16 residues. Germline lookup yields CDR1 SGHVS and CDR2 FQNEAQ. The complete variable domain, with remaining parts taken from reference TRBV7-8 and TRBJ2-5, reads GAGVSQSPRYKVAKRGQDVALRCDPISGHVSLFWYQQALGQGPEFLTYFQNEAQLDKSGLPSDRFFAERPEGSVSTLKIQRTQQEDSAVYLCASSPQGGSYQETQYFGPGTRLLVL.

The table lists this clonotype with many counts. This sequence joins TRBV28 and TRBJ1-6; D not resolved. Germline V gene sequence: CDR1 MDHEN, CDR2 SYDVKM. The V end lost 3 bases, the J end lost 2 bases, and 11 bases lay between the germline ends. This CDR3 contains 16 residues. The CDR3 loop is CASSFPGIAYNSPLHF. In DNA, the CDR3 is TGTGCCAGCAGTTTTCCGGGGATCGCCTATAATTCACCCCTCCACTTT.

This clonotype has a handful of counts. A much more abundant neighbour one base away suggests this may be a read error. The CDR3 reads CSAKKNMNTEACF. Written as DNA, the CDR3 is TGCAGTGCTAAGAAGAATATGAACACTGAAGCTTGCTTT. This sequence joins TRBV20-1 and TRBJ1-1, with D unresolved. This CDR3 has 13 amino acids. Germline-derived CDR1 and CDR2 are DFQATT and SNEGSKA (reference sequence).

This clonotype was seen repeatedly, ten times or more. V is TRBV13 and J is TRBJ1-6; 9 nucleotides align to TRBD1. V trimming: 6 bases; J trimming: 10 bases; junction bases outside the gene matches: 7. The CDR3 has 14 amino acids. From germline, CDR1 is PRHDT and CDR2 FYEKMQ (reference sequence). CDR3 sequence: CASRLGQGGSPLHF. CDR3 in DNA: TGTGCCAGCAGGTTGGGACAGGGAGGATCACCCCTCCACTTT.